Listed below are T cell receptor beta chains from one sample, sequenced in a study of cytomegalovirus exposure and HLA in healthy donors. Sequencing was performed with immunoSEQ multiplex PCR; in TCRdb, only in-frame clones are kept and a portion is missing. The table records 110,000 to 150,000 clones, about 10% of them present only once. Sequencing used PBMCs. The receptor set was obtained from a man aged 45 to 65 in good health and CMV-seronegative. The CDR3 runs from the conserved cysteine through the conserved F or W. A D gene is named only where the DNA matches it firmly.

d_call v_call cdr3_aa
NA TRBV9 CASSVVRVGYNEQFF
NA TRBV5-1 CASSLGATAQETQYF
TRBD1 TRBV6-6 CASSPQGYGTEAFF
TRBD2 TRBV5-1 CASSLEVTSGTGELFF
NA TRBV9 CASSVDGGSGRTEAFF
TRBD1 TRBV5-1 CASSPGAGTGGTEAFF
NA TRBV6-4 CASSDFEGGNEQFF
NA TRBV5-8 CASPEMNQGTEAFF
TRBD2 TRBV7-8 CASSTRTRATGELFF
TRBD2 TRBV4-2 CASSPGLASGGGSYEQYF
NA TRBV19 CASSIDTAPGNQPQHF
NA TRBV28 CASSFRAVNTGELFF
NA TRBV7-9 CASSPTGPDTEAFF
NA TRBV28 CASSLLGGGELFF
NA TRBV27 CASTSSGGDQPQHF
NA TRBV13 CASTLRGTNEKLFF
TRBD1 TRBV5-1 CASSTPGGYEQYF
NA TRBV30 CAWSGLAGALYEQYF
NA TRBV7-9 CASRAQETNYGYTF
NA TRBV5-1 CASSLESTGELFF
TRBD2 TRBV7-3 CASSFRLAGEQFF
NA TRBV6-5 CASSYSLGSSGNTIYF
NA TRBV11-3 CASSSNSYEQYF
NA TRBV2 CASSVQGSYEQYF
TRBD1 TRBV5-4 CASRRTGVDTEAFF
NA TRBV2 CASNREYEQYF
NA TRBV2 CASSPEVQTAKYEQYF
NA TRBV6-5 CASSRGATNYGYTF
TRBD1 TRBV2 CASRTPTGGLYNEQFF
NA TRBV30 CAWSVRQAGYEQYF
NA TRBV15 CATSRGGVGRGLTSNSPLHF
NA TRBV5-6 CASSLGGRLGNHEQYF
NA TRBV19 CASRREGASNQPQHF
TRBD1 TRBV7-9 CASSLGTADEQYF
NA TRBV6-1 CASSEQGRNTEAFF
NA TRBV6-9 CASSYSQGYQPQHF
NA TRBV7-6 CASSLGTGQETQYF
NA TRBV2 CASSGWESTDTQYF
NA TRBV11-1 CASSLDVAERYAQYF
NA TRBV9 CASSLAQGSGNQFF
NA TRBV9 CASSVDQGRYEQYF
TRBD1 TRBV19 CASSSGSGTGVKNTEAFF
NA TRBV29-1 CSVGTGAGETQYF
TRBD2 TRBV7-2 CASSSPRVGGGNTYEQYF